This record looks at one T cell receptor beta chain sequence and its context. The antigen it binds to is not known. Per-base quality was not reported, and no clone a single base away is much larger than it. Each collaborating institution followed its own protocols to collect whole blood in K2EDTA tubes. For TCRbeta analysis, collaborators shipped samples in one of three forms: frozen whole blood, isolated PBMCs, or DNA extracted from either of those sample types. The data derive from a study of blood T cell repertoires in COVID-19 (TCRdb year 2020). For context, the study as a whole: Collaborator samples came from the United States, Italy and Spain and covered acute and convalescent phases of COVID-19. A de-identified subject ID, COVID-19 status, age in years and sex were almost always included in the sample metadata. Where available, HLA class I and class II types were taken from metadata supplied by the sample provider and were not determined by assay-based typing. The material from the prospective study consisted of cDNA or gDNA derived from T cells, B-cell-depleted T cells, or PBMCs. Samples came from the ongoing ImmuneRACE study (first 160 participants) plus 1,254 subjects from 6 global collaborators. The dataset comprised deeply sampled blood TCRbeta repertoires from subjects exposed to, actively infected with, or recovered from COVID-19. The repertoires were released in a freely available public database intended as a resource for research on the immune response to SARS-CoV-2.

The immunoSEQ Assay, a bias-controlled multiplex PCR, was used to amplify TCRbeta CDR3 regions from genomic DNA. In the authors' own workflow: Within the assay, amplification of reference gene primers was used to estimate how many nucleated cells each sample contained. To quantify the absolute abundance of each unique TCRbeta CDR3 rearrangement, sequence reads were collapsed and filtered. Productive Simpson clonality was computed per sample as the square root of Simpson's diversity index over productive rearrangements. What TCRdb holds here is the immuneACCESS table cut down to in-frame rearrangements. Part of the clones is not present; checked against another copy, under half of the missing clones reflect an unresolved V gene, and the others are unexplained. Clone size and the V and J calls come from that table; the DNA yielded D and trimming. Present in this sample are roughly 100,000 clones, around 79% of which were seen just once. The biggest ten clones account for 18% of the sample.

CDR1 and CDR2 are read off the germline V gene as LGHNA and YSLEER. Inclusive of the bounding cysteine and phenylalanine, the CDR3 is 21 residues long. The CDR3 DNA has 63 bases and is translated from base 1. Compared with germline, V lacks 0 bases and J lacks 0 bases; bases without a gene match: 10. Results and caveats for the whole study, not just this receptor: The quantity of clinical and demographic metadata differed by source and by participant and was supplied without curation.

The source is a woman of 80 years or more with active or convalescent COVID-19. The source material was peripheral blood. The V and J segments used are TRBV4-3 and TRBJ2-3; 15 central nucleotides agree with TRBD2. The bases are TGCGCCAGCAGCCAAGATCTTAGGAGGACTAGCGGGAGGGCTAGCACAGATACGCAGTATTTT. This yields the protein CASSQDLRRTSGRASTDTQYF.